This T cell receptor (beta chain) was found in a study of cytotoxic CD8 clonotypes in ibrutinib-treated CLL. Study-wide background: Among patients, some 24 responded partially and 2 completely; 15 or so then stayed remitted and some 12 progressed after median 68 months. The taking of response samples occurred after a median roughly 12 months of treatment, with a range of 6 to 36. Study observations and caveats: The study found baseline clonality above age-matched healthy donors, tracking circulating CD8+ T-cell counts. Clonotypes that were public were uncommon, and they contracted or stayed stable on treatment.

A word on this clone: The antigen remains unidentified.

Germline assignment: CDR1 MNHNS and CDR2 SASEGT. V lost 7 bases, J lost 7 bases, and 13 bases stayed unmatched. The CDR3 covers 15 residues. The repertoire was sequenced with immunoSEQ multiplex PCR; TCRdb's copy has only in-frame clones and lacks some. This table holds tens of thousands of clones, less than 75% found once. The receptor was derived from a human donor with chronic lymphocytic leukemia. The sequences come from PBMCs, collected after 12 months of ibrutinib treatment. The chain employs TRBV6-1 and TRBJ2-1; 7 bases line up with TRBD2. Here the CDR3 DNA reads TGTGCCAGCATCTCCCGACTAGCTCTAGTTAATGAGCAGTTCTTC. Protein sequence: CASISRLALVNEQFF.